These 23 T cell receptor beta chains originate from one sample sequenced in a study of CD8+CD57+ T cells in acquired aplastic anemia. Patients chosen for sequencing had shown CD8+CD57+ cell expansion by flow cytometry. TCR beta VDJ combinations and CDR3 sequences were profiled from genomic DNA. From the reads, TCRdb called clonotypes with MiXCR, one entry per CDR3 protein. In the table there are about 150,000 distinct CDR3 sequences, about 52% of which are singletons. The specimen was sorted CD4+, CD8+, or CD8+CD57+ T cells (not recorded which) from PBMCs. These receptors came from a human donor with aplastic anemia.

The CDR3 bases are TGTGCCAGCAGTCCCCGGACAGGGGGAGATACGCAGTATTTT. This codes for CASSPRTGGDTQYF. This chain links TRBV2 with TRBJ2-3, with 10 bases aligning to TRBD1. J was trimmed by 5 bases and V by 5 bases; bases with no gene match: 4. Germline CDR1 reads SNHLY; CDR2 reads FYNNEI. The length of the CDR3 is 14 residues.

The sample holds many counts of this clonotype. The chain recombines TRBV4-1 with TRBJ2-2; the D gene is possibly TRBD1 (6 bases). The CDR3 consists of 14 residues. Between the trimmed V and J ends, which lost 0 bases and 5 bases, there was a span of 7 bases. Per germline, CDR1 MGHRA and CDR2 YSYEKL. The chain's CDR3 is CASSQERGTGELFF. In DNA form, the CDR3 reads TGCGCCAGCAGCCAAGAAAGGGGGACCGGGGAGCTGTTTTTT.

This rearrangement joins TRBV20-1 to TRBJ2-7; D is undetermined. Per the germline V gene, CDR1 is DFQATT and CDR2 is SNEGSKA (reference sequence). V was clipped by 0 bases and J by 0 bases, with 9 bases between them. The CDR3 consists of 14 residues. The CDR3 here is CSARDLTGSYEQYF. Written as DNA, the CDR3 is TGCAGTGCTAGAGATTTGACGGGCTCCTACGAGCAGTACTTC.

In this sample, this clonotype turned up many times. The V gene is TRBV19, the J gene TRBJ2-7, with D hard to call. Germline V gene sequence: CDR1 LNHDA, CDR2 SQIVND (reference sequence). The CDR3 consists of 11 residues. Between the trimmed V and J ends, which lost 4 bases and 7 bases, there was a span of 8 bases. The CDR3: CASSTPGEQYF. In nucleotides, the CDR3 is TGTGCCAGTAGTACCCCCGGGGAGCAGTACTTC.

This chain connects TRBV15 to TRBJ1-3; D is possibly TRBD1 (5 bases). The CDR3 consists of 13 residues. In germline, CDR1 is LNHNV, CDR2 YYDKDF (reference sequence). CDR3 bases: TGTGCGCGGTGGGGCTACTCTGGAAACACCATATATTTT. Protein product: CARWGYSGNTIYF. Complete variable domain (other parts from reference TRBV15 and TRBJ1-3): DAMVIQNPRYQVTQFGKPVTLSCSQTLNHNVMYWYQQKSSQAPKLLFHYYDKDFNNEADTPDNFQSRRPNTSFCFLDIRSPGLGDTAMYLCARWGYSGNTIYFGEGSWLTVV.

This clonotype appeared many times. The chain recombines TRBV25-1 with TRBJ1-2; 8 bases align to TRBD1. This CDR3 region has 16 residues. Germline V gene lookup returns CDR1 MGHDK and CDR2 SYGVNS. V lost 4 bases and J lost 4; bases outside the gene matches: 11. CDR3 residues: CASSGWGQDEFYGYTF. The DNA for the CDR3 is TGTGCCAGCAGTGGCTGGGGACAGGACGAATTCTATGGCTACACCTTC.

This clonotype came up a few times. A much more abundant neighbour one base away suggests this may be a read error. This chain joins TRBV20-1 and TRBJ2-1; the D gene is possibly TRBD1 (5 bases). Germline CDR1 reads DFQATT; CDR2 reads SNEGSKA (reference sequence). The CDR3 is made up of 14 amino acids. The CDR3 protein is CSSRDPYQGNEQFF. In nucleotides, the CDR3 is TGCAGTTCTAGAGATCCCTATCAGGGCAATGAGCAGTTCTTC.

In its sample, this clonotype was seen a few times. A much larger clone lies one base from this, so it may be a read error. This rearrangement joins TRBV5-1 to TRBJ2-1; either TRBD1 or TRBD2 may supply D (6 bases each). The germline CDR1 and CDR2 sequences are SGHRS and YFSETQ. The CDR3 contains 16 residues. CDR3: CVSSLWGAARDNEQFF. Written as DNA, the CDR3 is TGCGTCAGCAGCTTGTGGGGGGCCGCCAGGGACAATGAGCAGTTCTTC.

For this clonotype: A much larger clonotype is one base distant, so this may be a read error. The chain has TRBV6-1 and TRBJ2-1; D gene unclear. Germline CDR1 MNHNS, CDR2 SASEGT. CDR3 length: 17 residues. The CDR3 DNA sequence: TGTGTCAGCAGTGAAGGGTACGAGTTCATCTCCTACAATGAGCAGTTCTTC. This translates into CVSSEGYEFISYNEQFF.

V is TRBV20-1 and J is TRBJ1-6; 9 nucleotides align to TRBD1. V shed 5 bases, J shed 10 bases, and the junction held 6 bases outside the gene matches. CDR1 and CDR2 (germline): DFQATT, SNEGSKA (reference sequence). The CDR3 runs 13 residues. CDR3 loop: CSALTGTGSPLHF. CDR3 nucleotide sequence: TGCAGTGCTTTAACCGGGACAGGGTCACCCCTCCACTTT.

This clonotype was observed at least ten times. V and J are TRBV20-1 and TRBJ1-2; a weak D match, TRBD1 (6 bases). The CDR3 covers 13 residues. Germline assignment: CDR1 DFQATT and CDR2 SNEGSKA (reference sequence). V shed 0 bases and J shed 4 bases, with 9 bases lying between them. The DNA for the CDR3 is TGCAGTGCTAGAGATGGAGGGGGCTATGGCTACACCTTC. Protein product: CSARDGGGYGYTF.

A word on this clonotype: One junction end disagrees with the germline gene, perhaps due to a read error. The rearrangement links TRBV20-1 to TRBJ2-7, with D perhaps TRBD1 (6 bases). Germline V gives CDR1 DFQATT, CDR2 SNEGSKA (reference sequence). This CDR3 is built from 14 residues. CDR3 in DNA: TGCAGTGCTGGAGACAGGTACAGCTCCTACGAGCGGTACTTC. This gives the protein CSAGDRYSSYERYF.

This clonotype was detected many times. V and J are TRBV4-1 and TRBJ2-7; tentative D call: TRBD1 (5 bases). The CDR3 is 13 amino acids. V lost 1 base to trimming and J lost 6 bases, with 10 bases between them. Germline CDR1 MGHRA, CDR2 YSYEKL. The CDR3 reads CASSQVRGREQYF. For the CDR3, the DNA is TGCGCCAGCAGCCAAGTTAGGGGCCGCGAGCAGTACTTC.

The chain is built from TRBV29-1 and TRBJ2-5; 7 bases agree with TRBD1. CDR1 is SQVTM, CDR2 ANQGSEA, per germline. The V and J ends lost 1 base and 4 bases, in that order; junction bases with no gene match: 3. This CDR3 is 13 amino acids long. The CDR3 DNA is TGCAGCGTTGAAGGGGACAGAACAGAGACCCAGTACTTC. As protein: CSVEGDRTETQYF.

The V gene is TRBV12-3 or TRBV12-4, the J gene TRBJ2-7; no clear D. V was clipped by 5 bases and J by 3 bases, with 14 bases between them. The CDR3 loop spans 14 amino acids. As DNA, the CDR3 is TGTGCCAGCAGTCCACTAAGGACGGGCTACGAGCAGTACTTC. Its translation: CASSPLRTGYEQYF.

The V call is TRBV7-2, the J call TRBJ2-5; the match to TRBD2 covers 12 bases. This CDR3 region has 16 residues. J gave up 1 base and V 2 bases, and 2 bases lay outside the gene matches. The V gene's germline CDR1 is SGHTA and CDR2 FQGNSA. The CDR3 coding sequence is TGTGCCAGCAGCTTACGGACTAGCGGGGTCCAAGAGACCCAGTACTTC. It yields the protein CASSLRTSGVQETQYF.

The J gene is TRBJ2-3, the V gene TRBV10-3; 9 bases are a match to TRBD2. There are 18 residues in the CDR3. Germline V gives CDR1 ENHRY, CDR2 SYGVKD. V shed 2 bases and J 1 base; nucleotides not matched to a gene: 10. This chain's CDR3 is CAISEKGSGRTGTDTQYF. The CDR3 DNA reads as TGTGCCATCAGTGAGAAAGGGAGCGGGAGGACGGGCACAGATACGCAGTATTTT.

CDR3 coding DNA: TGTGCCACCAGTGCCCCCGGGACAGACCTATCACCCCTCCACTTT. This translates into CATSAPGTDLSPLHF. The V gene is TRBV24-1, the J gene TRBJ1-6; 7 nucleotides agree with TRBD1. Germline-derived CDR1 and CDR2 are KGHDR and SFDVKD. This CDR3 comprises 15 residues. V shed 5 bases and J 10 bases; nucleotides not matched to a gene: 10.

The sample holds many counts of this clonotype. The chain combines TRBV11-2 with TRBJ1-4; D is uncertain. The V end was cut by 1 base, the J end by 6 bases, with 15 bases between. CDR3 length: 16 amino acids. Germline V gives CDR1 SGHAT, CDR2 FQNNGV. The CDR3 region has the DNA TGTGCCAGCAGCTTAGTTACCCCTACAAGGGATGAAAAACTGTTTTTT. It is translated as CASSLVTPTRDEKLFF.

This clonotype was seen a single time. This chain connects TRBV24-1 to TRBJ1-5; a possible D gene is TRBD1 (6 bases). The length of the CDR3 is 14 residues. V shed 3 bases and J shed 6 bases, with 11 bases lying between them. Germline V lookup: CDR1 KGHDR, CDR2 SFDVKD. The CDR3 DNA sequence: TGTGCCACCAGTGATCCCACAGGGATTCAGCCCCAGCATTTT. Its translation is CATSDPTGIQPQHF.

The V gene is TRBV10-1, the J gene TRBJ2-1; 12 bases match TRBD2. V was clipped by 4 bases and J by 8 bases; unmatched bases: 6. This CDR3 is built from 15 residues. The germline V gene has CDR1 WNHNN and CDR2 SYGVQD (reference sequence). The CDR3 spells CASSGGLAGRDEQFF. The DNA for the CDR3 is TGCGCCAGCAGTGGCGGACTAGCGGGAAGGGATGAGCAGTTCTTC.

On this clonotype itself: This sequence may be a read error, since a much larger clone differs from it by one base. The V gene is TRBV19, the J gene TRBJ2-2, with 7 bases matching TRBD1. This CDR3 has 16 residues. V dropped 3 bases and J dropped 6; count of bases not matched to a gene: 10. Germline values: CDR1 LNHDA, CDR2 SQIVND (reference sequence). This CDR3 is CASSIQGTAAAGELFF. Written as DNA, the CDR3 is TGTGCCAGTAGTATTCAGGGGACAGCGGCGGCCGGGGAGCTGTTTTTT.

The chain links TRBV19 to TRBJ1-5; unclear D gene. The CDR3 contains 14 residues. V gave up 2 bases and J gave up 0 bases, with 5 bases separating them. Germline values: CDR1 LNHDA, CDR2 SQIVND (reference sequence). The CDR3 is CASSITASNQPQHF. CDR3 nucleotide sequence: TGTGCCAGTAGTATAACAGCTAGCAATCAGCCCCAGCATTTT.